Following are 17 T cell receptor beta chains from one sample sequenced in a study of T cells in Graves' hyperthyroidism and ophthalmopathy. RNA transcripts yielded amplified TCR beta CDR3 regions. TCR CDR3 underwent first-round RT-PCR with the HTBI primer set. In TCRdb, the multiplex PCR reads were re-called with MiXCR into one record per CDR3 protein. The table includes 450,000 to 550,000 distinct CDR3 sequences, around 24% detected once. Sequencing was done on a sample of blood. These receptors all stem from a woman in her 30s with Graves' ophthalmopathy.

A few counts support this clonotype. The rearrangement links TRBV15 to TRBJ2-7, with TRBD1 matching over 7 bases. CDR3 length: 16 residues. Germline V gene data show CDR1 as LNHNV and CDR2 as YYDKDF (reference sequence). J gave up 0 bases and V 0 bases, and 5 bases lay outside the gene matches. CDR3 amino acids: CATSREDRRPSYEQYF. CDR3 bases: TGTGCCACCAGCAGAGAGGACAGGCGTCCCTCCTACGAGCAGTACTTC.

The J gene is TRBJ2-7, the V gene TRBV12-3 or TRBV12-4; 9 bases match TRBD2. The CDR3 has 17 amino acids. J was trimmed by 4 bases and V by 3 bases; bases with no gene match: 13. Written as DNA, the CDR3 is TGTGCCAGCAGTTTTACCCCCTCGCGGGAGGGGAGGTACGAGCAGTACTTC. It codes for CASSFTPSREGRYEQYF.

This clonotype was counted at least ten times. The V gene is TRBV27, the J gene TRBJ1-1, with D perhaps matching TRBD1 (6 bases). Trimming cost V 8 bases and J 0 bases, with 19 bases left between them. In germline, CDR1 is MNHEY, CDR2 SMNVEV (reference sequence). CDR3 length: 16 amino acids. The CDR3 nucleotides are TGTGCCAGCCTACAAAGCTGGGGGCACCTGAACACTGAAGCTTTCTTT. Translation: CASLQSWGHLNTEAFF.

This clonotype was seen ten or more times. DNA of the CDR3: TGTGCCAGCAGAACCGGGACGGAGTATGGCTACACCTTC. It translates to CASRTGTEYGYTF. This chain connects TRBV6-1 to TRBJ1-2, with D perhaps matching TRBD1 (5 bases). The CDR3 spans 13 residues. CDR1 is MNHNS and CDR2 is SASEGT in the germline V gene. V lost 6 bases and J lost 5, with 13 bases in between.

This clonotype was recorded a few times. V and J are TRBV14 and TRBJ2-7; possible D gene TRBD2, 6 bases. Per germline, CDR1 SGHDN and CDR2 FVKESK. V shed 1 base and J shed 9 bases, with 13 bases lying between them. This CDR3 has 13 residues. In DNA form, the CDR3 reads TGTGCCAGCAGCCAAGGTCTGGCGGGACGGCAGTACTTC. This encodes CASSQGLAGRQYF.

This chain joins TRBV18 and TRBJ1-2; D remains unclear. V was pared by 2 bases and J by 6 bases, with 10 bases between. From germline, CDR1 is KGHSH and CDR2 LQKENI. CDR3 size: 13 residues. The CDR3 loop is CASSPSRSDGYTF. The CDR3 DNA is TGTGCCAGCTCACCAAGCAGGTCGGATGGCTACACCTTC.

This clonotype was detected many times. This chain connects TRBV6-5 to TRBJ2-7; TRBD2 aligns across 9 bases. The germline gives CDR1 MNHEY, CDR2 SVGAGI. Trimming cost V 0 bases and J 0 bases; bases outside gene matches: 9. This CDR3 has 18 amino acids. The CDR3 sequence is CASSYSYPMTSGSYEQYF. In DNA, the CDR3 is TGTGCCAGCAGTTACTCCTATCCGATGACTAGCGGCTCCTACGAGCAGTACTTC.

In this sample, this clonotype turned up many times. J is TRBJ2-2 and V is TRBV18, with no clear D. The V end lost 5 bases, the J end lost 3 bases, and 4 bases lay between the germline ends. The CDR3 consists of 12 residues. Germline loops: CDR1 KGHSH, CDR2 LQKENI. CDR3 protein: CASSIYTGELFF. The CDR3 bases are TGTGCCAGCTCAATCTACACCGGGGAGCTGTTTTTT.

Many counts were recorded for this clonotype. This sequence joins TRBV18 and TRBJ1-1; 11 bases map to TRBD1. This CDR3 spans 15 amino acids. CDR1 KGHSH and CDR2 LQKENI come from the germline V gene. V lost 2 bases, J lost 4 bases, and 3 bases stayed unmatched. The CDR3 DNA reads as TGTGCCAGCTCACCAGGACAGGGGGCGGGCACTGAAGCTTTCTTT. Translated, it gives CASSPGQGAGTEAFF.

This clonotype has a count of ten or more. The chain uses TRBV20-1 and TRBJ2-5; TRBD2 matches 7 bases. Germline V lookup: CDR1 DFQATT, CDR2 SNEGSKA (reference sequence). CDR3 length equals 13 residues. The J segment lost 5 bases and the V segment lost 6 bases, leaving 9 bases of the junction unmatched. CDR3: CSARGGIGETQYF. The CDR3 DNA reads as TGCAGTGCCCGCGGGGGTATAGGGGAGACCCAGTACTTC.

The chain carries TRBV4-1 and TRBJ1-3; a weak D match, TRBD1 (5 bases). Germline CDR1 reads MGHRA; CDR2 reads YSYEKL. This CDR3 has 16 residues. Trimming pared 3 bases from V and 0 bases from J, leaving 12 bases between. CDR3 nucleotide sequence: TGCGCCAGCAGCCAGTATCAGGGCCACTCTGGAAACACCATATATTTT. It translates to CASSQYQGHSGNTIYF.

In its sample, this clonotype was seen many times. The chain uses TRBV30 and TRBJ2-7, with D possibly TRBD2 on 5 matching bases. V was pared by 0 bases and J by 0 bases, with 15 bases between. This CDR3 is 16 amino acids long. The germline V gene encodes CDR1 GTSNPN and CDR2 SVGIG (reference sequence). CDR3 in amino acids: CAWSVASLWRSYEQYF. The CDR3 coding sequence is TGTGCCTGGAGTGTAGCTAGCCTCTGGCGCTCCTACGAGCAGTACTTC.

In its sample, this clonotype was seen many times. The chain has TRBV20-1 and TRBJ2-7; 7 positions match TRBD1. Germline CDR1 and CDR2: DFQATT and SNEGSKA (reference sequence). CDR3 length: 15 residues. J was trimmed by 0 bases and V by 5 bases; bases with no gene match: 10. The DNA for the CDR3 is TGCAGTGCTCTAACTAGGGACAGCCTCTCCTACGAGCAGTACTTC. Its protein is CSALTRDSLSYEQYF.

The V call is TRBV9, the J call TRBJ2-7, with 7 bases that match TRBD2. J lost 4 bases, V lost 0 bases, and 10 bases had no gene match. Germline-derived CDR1 and CDR2 are SGDLS and YYNGEE. This CDR3 comprises 16 residues. The CDR3 sequence: CASSVAETGGSYEQYF. Written as DNA, the CDR3 is TGTGCCAGCAGCGTAGCAGAAACGGGGGGATCGTACGAGCAGTACTTC.

Many counts were recorded for this clonotype. V usage is TRBV12-3 or TRBV12-4 and J usage is TRBJ2-5; tentatively, D is TRBD1 (5 bases). CDR3 length: 16 amino acids. V gave up 6 bases and J gave up 4 bases, with 21 bases separating them. This chain's CDR3 is CASRTAGAGSSETQYF. CDR3 DNA sequence: TGTGCCAGCAGAACAGCCGGAGCAGGGTCGTCAGAGACCCAGTACTTC.

The sample holds a few counts of this clonotype. This sequence joins TRBV6-1 and TRBJ1-2, with D maybe TRBD1 (6 bases). The germline CDR1 and CDR2 sequences are MNHNS and SASEGT. Trimming removed 1 base at V and 6 bases at J, with 12 bases between. The CDR3 totals 14 residues. The CDR3 bases are TGTGCCAGCAGTGAAGGTCTACAGGGTAATGGCTACACCTTC. It specifies CASSEGLQGNGYTF.

The rearrangement links TRBV11-2 to TRBJ2-7; 11 bases map to TRBD1. V trimming: 1 base; J trimming: 2 bases; junction bases outside the gene matches: 7. Germline CDR1 SGHAT, CDR2 FQNNGV. This CDR3 is built from 17 residues. The CDR3 nucleotides are TGTGCCAGCAGCTTAGTCCGCCGGGACAGGGGGACCTACGAGCAGTACTTC. Its protein is CASSLVRRDRGTYEQYF.